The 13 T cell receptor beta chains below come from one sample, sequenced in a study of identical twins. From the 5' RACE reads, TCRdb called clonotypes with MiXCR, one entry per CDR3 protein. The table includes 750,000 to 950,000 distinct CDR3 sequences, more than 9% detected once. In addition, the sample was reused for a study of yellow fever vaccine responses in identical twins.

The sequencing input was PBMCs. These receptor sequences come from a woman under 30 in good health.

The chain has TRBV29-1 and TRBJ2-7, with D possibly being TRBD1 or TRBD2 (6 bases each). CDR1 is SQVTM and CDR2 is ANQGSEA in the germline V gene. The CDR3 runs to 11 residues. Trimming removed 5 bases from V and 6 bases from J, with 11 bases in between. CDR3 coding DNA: TGCAGCGTTCAACAGGGAGGCGAGCAGTACTTC. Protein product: CSVQQGGEQYF.

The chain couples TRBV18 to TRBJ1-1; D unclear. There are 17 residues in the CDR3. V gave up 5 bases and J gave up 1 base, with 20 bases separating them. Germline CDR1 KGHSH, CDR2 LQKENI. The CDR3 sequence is CASSSQLTRRENTEAFF. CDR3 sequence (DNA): TGTGCCAGCTCATCACAATTAACACGGCGCGAGAACACTGAAGCTTTCTTT.

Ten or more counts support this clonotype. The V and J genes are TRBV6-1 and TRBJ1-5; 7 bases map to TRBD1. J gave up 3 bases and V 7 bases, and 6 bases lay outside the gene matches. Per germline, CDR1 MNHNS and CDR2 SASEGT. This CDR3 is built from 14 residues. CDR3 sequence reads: CASTPTGPNQPQHF. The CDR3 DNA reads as TGTGCCAGCACCCCGACAGGGCCCAATCAGCCCCAGCATTTT.

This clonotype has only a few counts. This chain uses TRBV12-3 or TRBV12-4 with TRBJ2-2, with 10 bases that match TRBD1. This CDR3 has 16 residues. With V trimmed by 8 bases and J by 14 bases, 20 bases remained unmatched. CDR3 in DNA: TGTGCCAGCCAGGGCGGGGGACAGGGGACGAGGTTCGGCCTGTTTTTT. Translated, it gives CASQGGGQGTRFGLFF.

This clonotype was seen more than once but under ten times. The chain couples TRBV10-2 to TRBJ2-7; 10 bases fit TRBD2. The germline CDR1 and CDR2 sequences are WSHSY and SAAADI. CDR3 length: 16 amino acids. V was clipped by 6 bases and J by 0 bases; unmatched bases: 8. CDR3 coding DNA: TGCGCCAGCAGGGGGGGACTAGCGAACAGCTCCTACGAGCAGTACTTC. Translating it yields CASRGGLANSSYEQYF.

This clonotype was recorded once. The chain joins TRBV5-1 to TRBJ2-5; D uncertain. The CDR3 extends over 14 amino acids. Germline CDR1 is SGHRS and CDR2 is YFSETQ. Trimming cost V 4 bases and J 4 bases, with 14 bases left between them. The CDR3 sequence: CASSLAVGIETQYF. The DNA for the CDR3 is TGCGCCAGCAGCCTGGCCGTGGGAATAGAGACCCAGTACTTC.

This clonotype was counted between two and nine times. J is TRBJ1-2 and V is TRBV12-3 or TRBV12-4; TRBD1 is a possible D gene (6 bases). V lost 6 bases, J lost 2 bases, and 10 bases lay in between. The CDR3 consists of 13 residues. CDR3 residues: CASSRDTNYGYTF. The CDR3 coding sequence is TGTGCCAGCAGCCGGGACACAAACTATGGCTACACCTTC.

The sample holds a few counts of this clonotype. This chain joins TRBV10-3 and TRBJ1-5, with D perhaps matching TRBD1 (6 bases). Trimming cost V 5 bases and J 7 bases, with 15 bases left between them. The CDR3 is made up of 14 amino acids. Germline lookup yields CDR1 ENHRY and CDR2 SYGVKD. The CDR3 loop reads CAISKNGGRQPQHF. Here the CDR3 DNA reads TGTGCCATCAGTAAGAATGGGGGCAGGCAGCCCCAGCATTTT.

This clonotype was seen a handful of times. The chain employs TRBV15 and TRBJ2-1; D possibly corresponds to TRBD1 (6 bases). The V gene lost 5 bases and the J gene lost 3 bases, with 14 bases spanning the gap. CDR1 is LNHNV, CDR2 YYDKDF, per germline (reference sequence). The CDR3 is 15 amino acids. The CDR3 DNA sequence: TGTGCCACCAGCCCGGACGGACAGAACTACAATGAGCAGTTCTTC. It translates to CATSPDGQNYNEQFF.

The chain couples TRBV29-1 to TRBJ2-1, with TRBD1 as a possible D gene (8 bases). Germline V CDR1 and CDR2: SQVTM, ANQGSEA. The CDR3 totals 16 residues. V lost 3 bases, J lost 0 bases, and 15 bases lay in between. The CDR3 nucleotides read TGCAGCGTTGAGGGGGGGGACAGGAGCTCCTACAATGAGCAGTTCTTC. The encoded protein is CSVEGGDRSSYNEQFF.

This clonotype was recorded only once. CDR3 amino acids: CASSAKEKVGSGANVLTF. The CDR3 DNA sequence: TGTGCCAGTAGTGCCAAGGAGAAAGTCGGCTCTGGGGCCAACGTCCTGACTTTC. The V call is TRBV19, the J call TRBJ2-6; D unresolved. Trimming stripped 5 bases from V and 0 bases from J, with 17 bases between. The CDR3 covers 18 residues. Germline V CDR1 and CDR2: LNHDA, SQIVND (reference sequence).

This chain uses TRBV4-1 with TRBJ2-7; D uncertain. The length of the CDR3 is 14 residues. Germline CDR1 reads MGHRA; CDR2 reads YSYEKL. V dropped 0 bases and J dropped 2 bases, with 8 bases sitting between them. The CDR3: CASSQEAVTYEQYF. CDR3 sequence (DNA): TGCGCCAGCAGCCAAGAAGCTGTAACCTACGAGCAGTACTTC.

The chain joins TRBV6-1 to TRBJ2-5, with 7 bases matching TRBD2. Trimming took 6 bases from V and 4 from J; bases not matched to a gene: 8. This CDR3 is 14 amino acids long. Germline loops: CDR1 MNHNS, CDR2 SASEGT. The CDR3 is CASRRLAGAETQYF. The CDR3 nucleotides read TGTGCCAGCAGACGACTAGCCGGAGCAGAGACCCAGTACTTC.